The rows below give T cell receptor beta chains drawn from one sample of a study of cytomegalovirus exposure and HLA in healthy donors. Assay used: immunoSEQ multiplex PCR; TCRdb lists only in-frame clones, some missing. The profile shows 60,000 to 70,000 clones, around 89% of them singletons. Sequenced material: PBMCs. All receptors derive from a woman aged 18 to 35 in good health and CMV-seronegative. CDR3s include the opening cysteine and the closing phenylalanine or tryptophan. The D gene is left open where the match is weak. Size tells how often a clone was seen (once, few, many) or the class of an expanded clone, and some rows leave it out.

v_call,clone_size,d_call,j_call,cdr3_nt,cdr3_aa
TRBV6-5,-,TRBD1,TRBJ1-6,TGTGCCAGCAGTCCGGGACAGTCTTTATCACCCCTCCACTTT,CASSPGQSLSPLHF
TRBV4-2,-,TRBD2,TRBJ2-5,TGTGCCAGCAGCCTCACGGGGGGAGGATGGCAAGAGACCCAGTACTTC,CASSLTGGGWQETQYF
TRBV6-5,-,TRBD1,TRBJ2-7,TGTGCCAGCAACAAGACAGGGCAAACCTACGAGCAGTACTTC,CASNKTGQTYEQYF
TRBV27,-,TRBD2,TRBJ2-2,TGTGCCAGCAGTACGTTCTTCGGCCTAGCGGCGAACACCGGGGAGCTGTTTTTT,CASSTFFGLAANTGELFF
TRBV7-3,-,-,TRBJ2-1,TGTGCCAGCAGCCCCAAACCCCCAGGCACCTCCTACAATGAGCAGTTCTTC,CASSPKPPGTSYNEQFF
TRBV6-1,-,-,TRBJ1-4,TGTGCCAGCAGTGAAGGAGGAGGGGAAAAACTGTTTTTT,CASSEGGGEKLFF
TRBV4-2,-,TRBD2,TRBJ2-3,TGTGCCAGCAGCCAAGAAGGGGCCCTAGCGGGGGGGTCCGATACGCAGTATTTT,CASSQEGALAGGSDTQYF
TRBV7-6,-,-,TRBJ2-7,TGTGCCAGCAGCTTAGTTTTGGTGGAGGAGCAGTACTTC,CASSLVLVEEQYF
TRBV7-6,-,TRBD2,TRBJ2-3,TGTGCCAGCAGCTTAGGGTCTAGCGGACGCACAGATACGCAGTATTTT,CASSLGSSGRTDTQYF
TRBV7-2,-,-,TRBJ2-1,TGTGCCAGCAGCTTAGTTGGCGGTGGGGAGAACAATGAGCAGTTCTTC,CASSLVGGGENNEQFF
TRBV5-1,few,-,TRBJ1-5,TGCGCCAGCAGCTTGGATGGGGCCCAGCCCCAGCATTTT,CASSLDGAQPQHF
TRBV2,-,TRBD1,TRBJ2-5,TGTGCCAGCAGAAACAGGGGGCGCGAGGAGACCCAGTACTTC,CASRNRGREETQYF
TRBV7-3,-,-,TRBJ2-2,TGTGCCAGCATCCCCGGCGGCAGGGGGGAGGGGGAGCTGTTTTTT,CASIPGGRGEGELFF
TRBV29-1,-,-,TRBJ2-3,TGCAGCGTTGACAGGGGCGCATTAGATACGCAGTATTTT,CSVDRGALDTQYF
TRBV4-2,-,-,TRBJ2-2,TGTGCCAGCAGCCAGACCCCGACAGGCACCGGGGAGCTGTTTTTT,CASSQTPTGTGELFF
TRBV7-3,-,-,TRBJ2-7,TGTGCCAGCAGCCCGCACCGCGGGACAGTCTACGAGCAGTACTTC,CASSPHRGTVYEQYF
TRBV27,-,-,TRBJ2-7,TGTGCCAGCAGTGCTAAATCGGTACCTCCTACTAGGGAGCAGTACTTC,CASSAKSVPPTREQYF
TRBV5-1,-,TRBD2,TRBJ2-2,TGCGCCAGCAGCCCCCCGGACTCTAGCGGCCACACCGGGGAGCTGTTTTTT,CASSPPDSSGHTGELFF